Shown below are 25 T cell receptor beta chains from a single sample sequenced in a study of blood T cells in healthy people across ages. A J-beta primer mix and a sample-barcoded 5' primer were used in a second PCR of about 7 to 12 cycles. Each CDR3 protein is one row after TCRdb ran MiXCR on the 5' RACE reads. The sample carries under 750,000 distinct CDR3 sequences, around 48% recorded once. The sample taken for sequencing was blood. The receptors were gathered from a man older than 75 in good health.

The V call is TRBV4-3, the J call TRBJ2-1, with unresolved D. The germline V gene has CDR1 LGHNA and CDR2 YSLEER. Trimming removed 4 bases from V and 1 base from J, with 11 bases in between. The CDR3 consists of 15 residues. The CDR3 bases are TGCGCCAGCAGCCGAGCATTACAGTCCTACAATGAGCAGTTCTTC. It yields the protein CASSRALQSYNEQFF.

As DNA, the CDR3 is TGTGCCAGCAGCGTAGTCCCGGGTGCAGATACGCAGTATTTT. It is translated as CASSVVPGADTQYF. This chain links TRBV9 with TRBJ2-3; D gene ambiguous. CDR3 size: 14 residues. V was trimmed by 0 bases and J by 4 bases, leaving 9 bases between them. CDR1 is SGDLS, CDR2 YYNGEE, per germline.

The CDR3 reads CASKWPTYEQYF. The CDR3 DNA sequence: TGTGCCAGCAAGTGGCCGACCTACGAGCAGTACTTC. The chain couples TRBV6-2 or TRBV6-3 to TRBJ2-7; the D is unclear. This CDR3 region has 12 residues. Between the trimmed V and J ends, which lost 7 bases and 2 bases, there was a span of 9 bases. Germline V gene data show CDR1 as MNHEY and CDR2 as SVGEGT.

This clonotype was seen more than once but under ten times. The chain couples TRBV6-6 to TRBJ1-3; D remains ambiguous. The germline CDR1 and CDR2 sequences are MNHNY and SVGAGI (reference sequence). This CDR3 comprises 14 residues. With 6 bases removed from V and 1 base from J, the gap between germline ends came to 10 bases. The CDR3 loop reads CASSSQQSGNTIYF. CDR3 sequence (DNA): TGTGCCAGCAGCTCGCAACAGTCTGGAAACACCATATATTTT.

This chain links TRBV6-6 with TRBJ2-7, with D possibly matching TRBD2 (6 bases). The length of the CDR3 is 14 residues. V was shortened by 6 bases and J by 0 bases, with 12 bases between the two germline ends. Germline V gene lookup returns CDR1 MNHNY and CDR2 SVGAGI (reference sequence). The CDR3 nucleotides read TGTGCCAGCAGCCACCTGGGGGGCTCCTACGAGCAGTACTTC. Amino acids: CASSHLGGSYEQYF.

V is TRBV27 and J is TRBJ2-7; TRBD2 aligns across 9 bases. The CDR3 loop spans 17 amino acids. The V gene's germline CDR1 is MNHEY and CDR2 SMNVEV (reference sequence). The ends lost 5 bases at V and 3 bases at J; junction bases unmatched: 14. Written as DNA, the CDR3 is TGTGCCAGCAGTAGGAGGGTCCCGACTAGCGGAGTCTACGAGCAGTACTTC. Translation: CASSRRVPTSGVYEQYF.

This clonotype was detected ten times or more. This may stem from a read error, because a much larger clone lies one nucleotide away. The gene calls are TRBV6-5 and TRBJ2-5; 9 positions match TRBD2. The CDR3 totals 14 residues. From germline, CDR1 is MNHEY and CDR2 SVGAGI. V lost 5 bases, J lost 11 bases, and 12 bases stayed unmatched. The CDR3 nucleotides read TGTGCCAGCAGTGACGGACTAGCGAAGAATGAGCAGTACTTC. It encodes CASSDGLAKNEQYF.

This chain links TRBV20-1 with TRBJ1-1, with D maybe TRBD1 (5 bases). The CDR3 consists of 12 residues. CDR1 is DFQATT and CDR2 is SNEGSKA in the germline V gene (reference sequence). V shed 4 bases and J shed 8 bases, with 14 bases lying between them. This chain's CDR3 is CSAIIQGPEAFF. In nucleotides, the CDR3 is TGCAGTGCTATCATTCAGGGACCCGAAGCTTTCTTT.

The J gene is TRBJ2-3, the V gene TRBV7-2, with TRBD2 identical over 7 bases. V gave up 5 bases and J gave up 5 bases; unmatched junction bases: 10. Germline V gives CDR1 SGHTA, CDR2 FQGNSA. This CDR3 contains 15 residues. In DNA, the CDR3 is TGTGCCAGCAGCCCCTATCCGGGAGGAGGAGATACGCAGTATTTT. This translates into CASSPYPGGGDTQYF.

This CDR3 is CASSLSTGAPLNTEAFF. The CDR3 nucleotides read TGTGCCAGCAGCTTATCGACAGGGGCGCCCCTGAACACTGAAGCTTTCTTT. The V and J genes are TRBV7-3 and TRBJ1-1; TRBD1 aligns across 8 bases. This CDR3 spans 17 amino acids. V lost 2 bases to trimming and J lost 0 bases; unmatched junction nucleotides: 8. Germline V gene data show CDR1 as SGHTA and CDR2 as FQGTGA.

The chain carries TRBV6-1 and TRBJ2-7, with 11 bases identical to TRBD1. The CDR3 is made up of 13 amino acids. Germline lookup yields CDR1 MNHNS and CDR2 SASEGT. V was pared by 10 bases and J by 3 bases, with 5 bases of the junction left unmatched. The CDR3 DNA reads as TGTGCCACCTGGACAGGGGGCAACTACGAGCAGTACTTC. This gives the protein CATWTGGNYEQYF.

The V call is TRBV10-3, the J call TRBJ2-4; TRBD2 matches at 8 bases. The DNA end is a closer match to TRBJ2-7, so the J assignment may be wrong. The CDR3 spans 14 residues. Germline V gives CDR1 ENHRY, CDR2 SYGVKD. In DNA, the CDR3 is TGTGCCATCAGCGCCGGGACTAGAGGATCCGAGCAGTACTTC. This sequence encodes CAISAGTRGSEQYF.

This clonotype was observed a handful of times. V usage is TRBV24-1 and J usage is TRBJ2-1, with 7 nucleotides matching TRBD2. With V trimmed by 4 bases and J by 9 bases, 8 bases remained unmatched. The CDR3 extends over 14 amino acids. Germline loops: CDR1 KGHDR, CDR2 SFDVKD. Here the CDR3 reads CATSESGVGGEQFF. The CDR3 DNA follows: TGTGCCACCAGTGAAAGCGGGGTGGGGGGTGAGCAGTTCTTC.

This clonotype was observed once. This chain joins TRBV28 and TRBJ2-1, with unresolved D. This CDR3 region has 10 residues. V dropped 6 bases and J dropped 15 bases, with 12 bases sitting between them. Per germline, CDR1 MDHEN and CDR2 SYDVKM. DNA for the CDR3: TGTGCCAGCAGGAGGCCCCGGGCGTTCTTC. It encodes CASRRPRAFF.

The rearrangement links TRBV3-1 to TRBJ1-1; D might be TRBD1 (5 bases). The germline gives CDR1 LGHDT, CDR2 YNNKEL (reference sequence). V gave up 0 bases and J gave up 7 bases, with 12 bases separating them. CDR3 length equals 14 residues. Here the CDR3 reads CASSQEPTAIEAFF. In DNA, the CDR3 is TGTGCCAGCAGCCAAGAGCCGACAGCGATTGAAGCTTTCTTT.

The V gene is TRBV6-5, the J gene TRBJ1-2; the D gene is possibly TRBD1 (5 bases). V lost 4 bases and J 4 bases, leaving 16 bases between the germline ends. CDR1 is MNHEY and CDR2 is SVGAGI in the germline V gene. The CDR3 contains 15 residues. CDR3 protein: CASSSDGGVGYGYTF. The CDR3 coding sequence is TGTGCCAGCAGTTCCGATGGGGGGGTCGGCTATGGCTACACCTTC.

The genes are TRBV5-1 and TRBJ2-3; TRBD2 matches 11 bases. The CDR3 consists of 18 residues. Germline V gene sequence: CDR1 SGHRS, CDR2 YFSETQ. The J segment lost 4 bases and the V segment lost 0 bases, leaving 10 bases of the junction unmatched. The CDR3 here is CASSLAELAGAVADTQYF. The CDR3 DNA sequence: TGCGCCAGCAGCTTGGCCGAACTAGCGGGAGCAGTAGCAGATACGCAGTATTTT. The full variable domain, its missing parts supplied by reference TRBV5-1 and TRBJ2-3, is KAGVTQTPRYLIKTRGQQVTLSCSPISGHRSVSWYQQTPGQGLQFLFEYFSETQRNKGNFPGRFSGRQFSNSRSEMNVSTLELGDSALYLCASSLAELAGAVADTQYFGPGTRLTVL.

V gene TRBV29-1 combines with J gene TRBJ2-1; D unresolved. There are 13 residues in the CDR3. The V gene's germline CDR1 is SQVTM and CDR2 ANQGSEA. The V gene lost 5 bases and the J gene lost 0 bases, with 8 bases spanning the gap. The CDR3 spells CSVLKSSYNEQFF. The CDR3 region has the DNA TGCAGCGTTTTAAAAAGCTCCTACAATGAGCAGTTCTTC.

The chain couples TRBV20-1 to TRBJ2-3; D remains unclear. V dropped 3 bases and J dropped 6 bases, with 13 bases sitting between them. The CDR3 extends over 13 amino acids. From germline, CDR1 is DFQATT and CDR2 SNEGSKA (reference sequence). CDR3 sequence: CSASRHPKDTQYF. CDR3 DNA sequence: TGCAGTGCTAGCCGGCACCCAAAGGATACGCAGTATTTT.

The V gene is TRBV12-5, the J gene TRBJ2-5; D may be TRBD1 (5 bases). Trimming took 4 bases from V and 5 from J, leaving 11 bases between them. The CDR3 is 13 amino acids. Germline V lookup: CDR1 LGHNT, CDR2 FRNRAP. The CDR3 reads CASGWPGSETQYF. DNA of the CDR3: TGTGCTAGTGGTTGGCCAGGGTCGGAGACCCAGTACTTC. Full variable domain (remainder filled in from reference TRBV12-5 and TRBJ2-5): DARVTQTPRHKVTEMGQEVTMRCQPILGHNTVFWYRQTMMQGLELLAYFRNRAPLDDSGMPKDRFSAEMPDATLATLKIQPSEPRDSAVYFCASGWPGSETQYFGPGTRLLVL.

In DNA form, the CDR3 reads TGTGCCAGCAGCCGGACTGAGTTCTACGAGCAGTACTTC. This codes for CASSRTEFYEQYF. The chain is built from TRBV7-8 and TRBJ2-5, with a possible D match to TRBD2 (5 bases). The end of the DNA aligns better with TRBJ2-7, so the J call may be wrong. The CDR3 is made up of 13 amino acids. CDR1 is SGHVS and CDR2 is FQNEAQ in the germline V gene.

The rearrangement uses TRBV5-1 and TRBJ2-5; TRBD2 matches 9 bases. The CDR3 sequence is 15 residues long. Trimming cost V 1 base and J 5 bases; bases outside gene matches: 6. In germline, CDR1 is SGHRS, CDR2 YFSETQ. CDR3 sequence (DNA): TGCGCCAGCAGCTTGATAGCGGGAGAACAGGAGACCCAGTACTTC. Its translation is CASSLIAGEQETQYF.

This clonotype occurred many times. This chain uses TRBV3-1 with TRBJ2-1; TRBD2 might be the D (5 bases). This CDR3 region has 15 residues. The V end lost 0 bases, the J end lost 5 bases, and 11 bases lay between the germline ends. Germline-derived CDR1 and CDR2 are LGHDT and YNNKEL (reference sequence). The CDR3 spells CASSQELSDHNEQFF. In DNA form, the CDR3 reads TGTGCCAGCAGCCAAGAGCTTAGCGACCACAATGAGCAGTTCTTC.

The J gene is TRBJ2-4, the V gene TRBV20-1; D tentatively fits TRBD1 or TRBD2 (6 bases each). The DNA end is more similar to TRBJ2-7, so the J call may be wrong. The CDR3 runs to 14 residues. Germline V CDR1 and CDR2: DFQATT, SNEGSKA (reference sequence). CDR3 loop: CSAIKGDFSYEQYF. DNA for the CDR3: TGCAGTGCGATCAAGGGGGACTTCTCCTACGAGCAGTACTTC.

This clonotype was found many times. The genes are TRBV6-5 and TRBJ2-1; 7 bases agree with TRBD2. V trimming: 10 bases; J trimming: 9 bases; junction bases outside the gene matches: 9. This CDR3 comprises 12 residues. In germline, CDR1 is MNHEY, CDR2 SVGAGI. The CDR3 reads CAITSPGGEQFF. The CDR3 bases are TGTGCCATCACCTCCCCGGGGGGTGAGCAGTTCTTC.